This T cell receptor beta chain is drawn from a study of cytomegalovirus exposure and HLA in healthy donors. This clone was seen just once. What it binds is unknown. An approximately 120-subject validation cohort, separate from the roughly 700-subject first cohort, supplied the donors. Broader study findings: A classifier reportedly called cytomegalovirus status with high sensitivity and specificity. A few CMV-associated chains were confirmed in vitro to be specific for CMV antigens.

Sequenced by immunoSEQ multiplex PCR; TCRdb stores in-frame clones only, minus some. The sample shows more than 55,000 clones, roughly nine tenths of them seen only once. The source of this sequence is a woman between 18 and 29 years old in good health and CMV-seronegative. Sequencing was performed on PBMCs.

The CDR3 DNA sequence: TGTGCCAGCAGCGGCCGGGACAGGGGCGCTTACGAGCAGTACTTC. Its translation is CASSGRDRGAYEQYF. V is TRBV7-2 and J is TRBJ2-7; TRBD1 agrees at 10 bases. After removal of 5 bases from V and 4 bases from J, the junction contained 8 bases not matched to a gene. Germline CDR1 reads SGHTA; CDR2 reads FQGNSA. The CDR3 is 15 residues long.